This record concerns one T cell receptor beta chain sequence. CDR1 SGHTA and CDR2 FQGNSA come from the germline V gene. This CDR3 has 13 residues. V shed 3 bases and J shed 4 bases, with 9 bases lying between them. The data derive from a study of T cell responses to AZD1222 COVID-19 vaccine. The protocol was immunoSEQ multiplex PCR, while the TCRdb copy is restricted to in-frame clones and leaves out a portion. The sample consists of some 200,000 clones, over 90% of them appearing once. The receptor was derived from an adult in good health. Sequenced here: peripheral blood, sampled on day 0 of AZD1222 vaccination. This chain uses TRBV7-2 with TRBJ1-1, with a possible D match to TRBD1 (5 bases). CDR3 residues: CASSFSGSTEAFF. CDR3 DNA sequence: TGTGCCAGCAGCTTTTCAGGGAGCACTGAAGCTTTCTTT.